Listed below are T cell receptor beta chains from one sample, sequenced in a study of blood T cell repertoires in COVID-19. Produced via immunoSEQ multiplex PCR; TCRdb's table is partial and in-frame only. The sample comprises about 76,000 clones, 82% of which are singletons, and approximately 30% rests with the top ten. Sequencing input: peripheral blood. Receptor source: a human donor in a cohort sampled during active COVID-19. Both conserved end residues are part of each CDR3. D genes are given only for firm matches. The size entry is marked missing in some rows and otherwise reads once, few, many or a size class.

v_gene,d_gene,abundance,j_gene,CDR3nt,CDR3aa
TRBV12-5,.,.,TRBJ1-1,TGTGCTAGTGGTTTGCCGAGGGGGAGGGAGGAGACTGAAGCTTTCTTT,CASGLPRGREETEAFF
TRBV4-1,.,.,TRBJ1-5,TGCGCCAGCAGCCAAGAATTCAGGGTCCATCAGCCCCAGCATTTT,CASSQEFRVHQPQHF
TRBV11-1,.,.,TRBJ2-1,.,CASSLAWAGGTFF
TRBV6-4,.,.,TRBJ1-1,TGTGCCAGCACTCCGAATCCAGGACAGTCCGAAGCTTTCTTT,CASTPNPGQSEAFF
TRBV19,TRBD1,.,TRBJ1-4,TGTGCCAGTAGTTCCGGGACAGCAACTAATGAAAAACTGTTTTTT,CASSSGTATNEKLFF
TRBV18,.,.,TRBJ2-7,TGTGCCAGCTCGGTGACGGTGGCTAGCGCATCCGAGCAGTACTTC,CASSVTVASASEQYF
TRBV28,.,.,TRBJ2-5,TGTGCCAGCAGTTTTGCGGGGAACGAGCAAGAGACCCAGTACTTC,CASSFAGNEQETQYF
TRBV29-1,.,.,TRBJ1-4,TGCAGCGTCGCCGACGGGGGGGAAAAACTGTTTTTT,CSVADGGEKLFF
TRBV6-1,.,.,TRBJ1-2,TGTGCCAGCAGTCGCGGAGGTAACAACTATGGCTACACCTTC,CASSRGGNNYGYTF
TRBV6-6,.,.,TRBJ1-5,TGTGCCACAGGACATATTAGCAATCAGCCCCAGCATTTT,CATGHISNQPQHF
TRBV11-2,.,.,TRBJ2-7,TGTGCCAGCAGCTTAGACCGCTCCTACGAGCAGTACTTC,CASSLDRSYEQYF
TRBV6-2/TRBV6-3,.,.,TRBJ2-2,TGTGCCAGCAGTTACTCGACAGACACCGGGGAGCTGTTTTTT,CASSYSTDTGELFF
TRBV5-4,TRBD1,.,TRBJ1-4,TGTGCCAGCAGCCCCGGACAGGGAAGTGAAAAACTGTTTTTT,CASSPGQGSEKLFF
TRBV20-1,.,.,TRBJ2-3,TGCAGTGCTAATCTCTCGGATACGCAGTATTTT,CSANLSDTQYF
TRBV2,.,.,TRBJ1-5,TGTGCCAGCAGTGACGTTGGCAGGGGAGACAATCAGCCCCAGCATTTT,CASSDVGRGDNQPQHF
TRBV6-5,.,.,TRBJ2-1,TGTGCCAGCAGGCCGAGCTCCTACAATGAGCAGTTCTTC,CASRPSSYNEQFF
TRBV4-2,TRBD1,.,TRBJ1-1,TGTGCCAGCAGCCAGGGAACAGGGGGTCACCTAAGAATGAACACTGAAGCTTTCTTT,CASSQGTGGHLRMNTEAFF
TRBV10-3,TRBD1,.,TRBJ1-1,TGTGCCATCAGTGAGTCGAAGGGACAGCTGAACACTGAAGCTTTCTTT,CAISESKGQLNTEAFF
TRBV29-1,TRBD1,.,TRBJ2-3,TGCAGCGTGGAATGGGACAGGGGCGCGGGAGATACGCAGTATTTT,CSVEWDRGAGDTQYF
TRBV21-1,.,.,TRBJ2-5,TGTGCCAGCAGCAGATCAGGGGGCCCAGAGACCCAGTACTTC,CASSRSGGPETQYF
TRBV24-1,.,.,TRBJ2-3,TGTGCCACCAGTGATTTGTCAGGGGGCGCGGGGGGGGCAGATACGCAGTATTTT,CATSDLSGGAGGADTQYF
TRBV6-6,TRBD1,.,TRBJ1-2,TGTGCCAGCAGTTACGGGCAGGGGGATCGTGGCTACACCTTC,CASSYGQGDRGYTF
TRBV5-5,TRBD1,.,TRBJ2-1,TGTGCCAGCAGCCCTTGGCGGACAGGGGGGTACAATGAGCAGTTCTTC,CASSPWRTGGYNEQFF
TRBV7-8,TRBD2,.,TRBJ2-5,TGTGCCAGCAGCCCTAATAGCGGGGGGTACCAAGAGACCCAGTACTTC,CASSPNSGGYQETQYF
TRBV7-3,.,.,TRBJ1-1,TGTGCCAGCAGCCCTACGGGACTCCAGAACACTGAAGCTTTCTTT,CASSPTGLQNTEAFF
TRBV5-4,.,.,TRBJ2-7,TGTGCCAGCAGCTGGGCCCAAGGGGCTTCCTACGAGCAGTACTTC,CASSWAQGASYEQYF
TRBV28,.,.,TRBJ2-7,TGTGCCAGCAGTTTCGGTACCTACGAGCAGTACTTC,CASSFGTYEQYF
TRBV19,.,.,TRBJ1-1,TGTGCCAGTAGTATACGAGATGAAGCTTTCTTT,CASSIRDEAFF
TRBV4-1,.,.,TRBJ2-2,TGCGCCAGCAGCCAAGTGATTGAGGTTTCTCGGAAGGCGAACACCGGGGAGCTGTTTTTT,CASSQVIEVSRKANTGELFF
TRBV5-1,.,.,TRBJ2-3,TGCGCCAGCAGCTTGGAAAACTACCGCACAGATACGCAGTATTTT,CASSLENYRTDTQYF
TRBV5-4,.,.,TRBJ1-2,TGTGCCAGCAGCCCGGCGGACTATGGCTACACCTTC,CASSPADYGYTF
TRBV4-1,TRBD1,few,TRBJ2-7,TGCGCCAGCAGCCGAACAGGGGACCCCGAGCAGTACTTC,CASSRTGDPEQYF
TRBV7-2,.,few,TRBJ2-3,TGTGCCAGCAGCCGTGGAGCGGAGGGGGCCACAGATACGCAGTATTTT,CASSRGAEGATDTQYF
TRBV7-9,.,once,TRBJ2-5,TGTGCCAGCAGCTTAGAAGTTAGTGTTCAAGTCACCCAGTACTTC,CASSLEVSVQVTQYF
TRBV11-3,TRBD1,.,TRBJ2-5,TGTGCCAGCAGCTTGGGGACAGGGGAGACCCAGTACTTC,CASSLGTGETQYF
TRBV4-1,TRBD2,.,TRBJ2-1,TGCGCCAGCAGCCAAGATATCGAGCGGGACGACAATGAGCAGTTCTTC,CASSQDIERDDNEQFF
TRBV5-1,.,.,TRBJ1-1,TGCGCCAGCAGGTTGACATATAACACTGAAGCTTTCTTT,CASRLTYNTEAFF
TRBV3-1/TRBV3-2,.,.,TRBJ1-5,TGTGCCAGCAGCCCAGACGGGAATCAGCCCCAGCATTTT,CASSPDGNQPQHF
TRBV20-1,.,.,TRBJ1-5,TGCAGTGCAAGTTCAGGGGATGAGCAGCCCCAGCATTTT,CSASSGDEQPQHF
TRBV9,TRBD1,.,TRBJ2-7,TGTGCCAGCAGCGCGACAGGGAACTACGAGCAGTACTTC,CASSATGNYEQYF
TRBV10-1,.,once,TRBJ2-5,TGCGCCAGCAGTGACAGCAGGAGGGAGACCCAGTACTTC,CASSDSRRETQYF
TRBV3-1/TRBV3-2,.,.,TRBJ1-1,TGTGCCAGCAGCCAAGGTCCGGCTGAAGCTTTCTTT,CASSQGPAEAFF
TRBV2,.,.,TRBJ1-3,TGTGCCAGCAGTGAATCCCACAGGAGTGGAAACACCATATATTTT,CASSESHRSGNTIYF
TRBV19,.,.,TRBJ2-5,TGTGCCAGTAGAGGCAGGGAAGAGACCCAGTACTTC,CASRGREETQYF
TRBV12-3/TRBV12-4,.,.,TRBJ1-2,TGTGCCAGCAGTCTAGACAGCTATGGCTACACCTTC,CASSLDSYGYTF
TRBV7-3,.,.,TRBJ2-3,TGTGCCAGCAGCTTTTCGGGTGAGCCTAGCACAGATACGCAGTATTTT,CASSFSGEPSTDTQYF